This T cell receptor (beta chain) is drawn from a study of blood T cell repertoires in COVID-19. Study-wide background: Collection of acute and convalescent COVID-19 samples took place in the United States, Italy and Spain.

J was trimmed by 5 bases and V by 2 bases; bases with no gene match: 7. Per the germline V gene, CDR1 is MNHNY and CDR2 is SVGAGI (reference sequence). The CDR3 has 15 amino acids. Method: immunoSEQ multiplex PCR; TCRdb's copy keeps in-frame clones and lacks some. The sample includes around 110,000 clones, about nine tenths seen only once; the top ten take 1.5% to 2%. The material sequenced was peripheral blood. The rearrangement joins TRBV6-6 to TRBJ1-2; 8 nucleotides match TRBD1. The clonotype originates from a human donor with active COVID-19. The donor label of this sample is uncertain. The CDR3 DNA reads TGTGCCAGCAGTTACAGTGGGACAGGAGAGTATGGCTACACCTTC. It yields the protein CASSYSGTGEYGYTF.